This TCR beta chain was retrieved from a study of blood T cells in healthy people across ages. Study as a whole: Capture by template switching was about one barcoded beta molecule per two T cells.

Between the trimmed V and J ends, which lost 4 bases and 0 bases, there was a span of 13 bases. CDR1 and CDR2 from the germline V gene are MGHRA and YSYEKL. The CDR3 sequence is 17 residues long. With a J-beta primer mix and a sample-barcoded 5' primer, a second PCR ran about 6 to 11 cycles. Every sample gave at least 2.5 million paired-end reads containing CDR3. TCRdb fed the 5' RACE reads into MiXCR, producing one record per CDR3 protein. Of about 940,000 distinct CDR3 sequences listed, roughly 48% were seen once; the top ten hold roughly 13%. This TCR was recovered from a man aged 30 to 45 in good health. V is TRBV4-1 and J is TRBJ2-6, with D perhaps TRBD1 (6 bases). Source material: blood. The CDR3 loop reads CASSRGQLSSGANVLTF. CDR3 nucleotide sequence: TGCGCCAGCAGCCGGGGACAATTGAGCTCTGGGGCCAACGTCCTGACTTTC.